The rows below give T cell receptor beta chains drawn from one sample of a study of T cell responses to AZD1222 COVID-19 vaccine. TCRdb's table, derived via immunoSEQ multiplex PCR, lists solely in-frame clones and lacks some. The data show 70,000 or so clones, 85% to 90% seen once. The sequences come from peripheral blood, collected on day 0 of AZD1222 vaccination. The receptors come from an adult in good health. Each CDR3 is given with its conserved first and last residue. The D gene is left open where the match is weak. Rows give clone size only sometimes, using once, few, many, or a class for an expanded clone.

CDR3 DNA: TGTGCCAGCAGCTTCCGGGACACTAGCACAGATACGCAGTATTTT
CDR3 protein: CASSFRDTSTDTQYF
V gene: TRBV7-6
D gene: -
clone size: -
J gene: TRBJ2-3

CDR3 DNA: TGTGCCAGTAGTATTGTCGGGACAGACGACTACACCTTC
CDR3 protein: CASSIVGTDDYTF
V gene: TRBV19
D gene: TRBD1
clone size: -
J gene: TRBJ1-2

CDR3 DNA: TGTGCCAGCAGTGAAGTTGTCCCTGTCGGGACGCAGTATTTT
CDR3 protein: CASSEVVPVGTQYF
V gene: TRBV6-1
D gene: -
clone size: few
J gene: TRBJ2-3

CDR3 DNA: TGTGCCAGCAGTCCCGACGGCCCAGATACGCAGTATTTT
CDR3 protein: CASSPDGPDTQYF
V gene: TRBV6-5
D gene: -
clone size: -
J gene: TRBJ2-3

CDR3 DNA: TGCGCCAGCTGCAGTAGCGGGATAGGCCCATCCTACAATGAGCAGTTCTTC
CDR3 protein: CASCSSGIGPSYNEQFF
V gene: TRBV5-1
D gene: TRBD2
clone size: -
J gene: TRBJ2-1

CDR3 DNA: TGTGCCAGCAACTCCGGGACAGGCCTTTCCTACGAGCAGTACTTC
CDR3 protein: CASNSGTGLSYEQYF
V gene: TRBV7-8
D gene: TRBD1
clone size: -
J gene: TRBJ2-7

CDR3 DNA: TGCGCCAGCAGCCAAGATCTATCGGCCTCCCCTCAGCATTTT
CDR3 protein: CASSQDLSASPQHF
V gene: TRBV4-3
D gene: -
clone size: few
J gene: TRBJ1-5

CDR3 DNA: TGTGCCAGCAGCTTTGGCAGGGGGCCTGGGGCCAACGTCCTGACTTTC
CDR3 protein: CASSFGRGPGANVLTF
V gene: TRBV7-8
D gene: TRBD1
clone size: once
J gene: TRBJ2-6

CDR3 DNA: TGTGCCAGTAGTATGAGGGTTCCGACTAGCGGGAGCTTGGTTGAGCAGTTCTTC
CDR3 protein: CASSMRVPTSGSLVEQFF
V gene: TRBV19
D gene: TRBD2
clone size: -
J gene: TRBJ2-1

CDR3 DNA: TGTGCCAGCAGCGTTAAGGGTGGCACTGAAGCTTTCTTT
CDR3 protein: CASSVKGGTEAFF
V gene: TRBV9
D gene: -
clone size: -
J gene: TRBJ1-1

CDR3 DNA: TGTGCCAGCAGCCCATTCCCTAGCGGGAGCAGAGATACGCAGTATTTT
CDR3 protein: CASSPFPSGSRDTQYF
V gene: TRBV11-2
D gene: TRBD2
clone size: -
J gene: TRBJ2-3

CDR3 DNA: TGCGCCAGCAGCCCCGGACAGGGGAACTACGAGCAGTACTTC
CDR3 protein: CASSPGQGNYEQYF
V gene: TRBV4-1
D gene: TRBD1
clone size: -
J gene: TRBJ2-7

CDR3 DNA: TGTGCCAGCAGCTTACCAGGGGCTTTCTCTGGAAACACCATATATTTT
CDR3 protein: CASSLPGAFSGNTIYF
V gene: TRBV7-9
D gene: -
clone size: -
J gene: TRBJ1-3

CDR3 DNA: TGCGCCAGCAGCCCGGACAGCTCGAATACCTACTATGGCTACACCTTC
CDR3 protein: CASSPDSSNTYYGYTF
V gene: TRBV5-1
D gene: -
clone size: few
J gene: TRBJ1-2

CDR3 DNA: TGTGCCAGCAGCTTGGTCAGGGGCGAAAAACTGTTTTTT
CDR3 protein: CASSLVRGEKLFF
V gene: TRBV5-6
D gene: -
clone size: -
J gene: TRBJ1-4

CDR3 DNA: TGTGCCACCAGTGATCCGACTAGCGTGCGGACAGATACGCAGTATTTT
CDR3 protein: CATSDPTSVRTDTQYF
V gene: TRBV24-1
D gene: TRBD2
clone size: -
J gene: TRBJ2-3

CDR3 DNA: TGTGCCAGCAGCTTAGGACAGGCGTTGGCCTACGAGCAGTACTTC
CDR3 protein: CASSLGQALAYEQYF
V gene: TRBV7-2
D gene: -
clone size: -
J gene: TRBJ2-7

CDR3 DNA: TGTGCCAGCAGCCATGGACTAGCGGGAGGAGGCTCCTACAATGAGCAGTTCTTC
CDR3 protein: CASSHGLAGGGSYNEQFF
V gene: TRBV13
D gene: TRBD2
clone size: -
J gene: TRBJ2-1

CDR3 DNA: TGTGCCAGCAGACGTACCTCTAGCGGAGCGAACACCGGGGAGCTGTTTTTT
CDR3 protein: CASRRTSSGANTGELFF
V gene: TRBV11-2
D gene: TRBD2
clone size: -
J gene: TRBJ2-2

CDR3 DNA: TGTGCCAGCAGGAATATGAACACTGAAGCTTTCTTT
CDR3 protein: CASRNMNTEAFF
V gene: TRBV27
D gene: -
clone size: -
J gene: TRBJ1-1

CDR3 DNA: TGTGCCAGCTCACCACTCGGGTTAGAGACCCAGTACTTC
CDR3 protein: CASSPLGLETQYF
V gene: TRBV18
D gene: -
clone size: -
J gene: TRBJ2-5

CDR3 DNA: TGTGCCAGCAGTAAAATTGGGTTGGACAGGGAAGCTTTCTTT
CDR3 protein: CASSKIGLDREAFF
V gene: TRBV25-1
D gene: TRBD1
clone size: -
J gene: TRBJ1-1

CDR3 DNA: TGCGCCAGCAGCTGGGACAGAGATTATAGCACAGATACGCAGTATTTT
CDR3 protein: CASSWDRDYSTDTQYF
V gene: TRBV5-1
D gene: TRBD1
clone size: -
J gene: TRBJ2-3

CDR3 DNA: TGTGCCAGCAGTACTCGGACAGCCTTGAGCTCCTATAATTCACCCCTCCACTTT
CDR3 protein: CASSTRTALSSYNSPLHF
V gene: TRBV6-2/TRBV6-3
D gene: -
clone size: -
J gene: TRBJ1-6

CDR3 DNA: TGTGCCAGCAGTAAACTAGCCGTTACTCCCGATTGGGAGGGCGGCGGGGAGCTGTTTTTT
CDR3 protein: CASSKLAVTPDWEGGGELFF
V gene: TRBV27
D gene: TRBD2
clone size: -
J gene: TRBJ2-2

CDR3 DNA: TGTGCCAGCAGCACTGGATCAGGGTACCCGGCACCCCTCCACTTT
CDR3 protein: CASSTGSGYPAPLHF
V gene: TRBV7-2
D gene: -
clone size: -
J gene: TRBJ1-6

CDR3 DNA: TGCGCCAGCAGCTTTAAAACTAGCGGGACGTCTGAGCAGTTCTTC
CDR3 protein: CASSFKTSGTSEQFF
V gene: TRBV5-1
D gene: TRBD2
clone size: once
J gene: TRBJ2-1

CDR3 DNA: TGTGCCAGCAGCGACCGAATCGACCGCTATGAGCCCGGACACGACCCGTGCGAGCAGTACTTC
CDR3 protein: CASSDRIDRYEPGHDPCEQYF
V gene: TRBV14
D gene: -
clone size: once
J gene: TRBJ2-7

CDR3 DNA: TGCAGTGCTAGTGGGCAGCGGCAAGAGACCCAGTACTTC
CDR3 protein: CSASGQRQETQYF
V gene: TRBV20-1
D gene: -
clone size: -
J gene: TRBJ2-5

CDR3 DNA: TGCGCCAGCAGCGGACTAGCGGGCTCCTACAATGAGCAGTTCTTC
CDR3 protein: CASSGLAGSYNEQFF
V gene: TRBV4-3
D gene: TRBD2
clone size: -
J gene: TRBJ2-1

CDR3 DNA: TGTGCCAGCAGCACAAAGCAGGGTCGAAACTACGAGCAGTACTTC
CDR3 protein: CASSTKQGRNYEQYF
V gene: TRBV7-2
D gene: -
clone size: -
J gene: TRBJ2-7

CDR3 DNA: TGTGCCAGCAGTTACTCCGGACACTTCTCCTACGAGCAGTACTTC
CDR3 protein: CASSYSGHFSYEQYF
V gene: TRBV6-5
D gene: -
clone size: -
J gene: TRBJ2-7

CDR3 DNA: TGTGCCAGCAGCCGAAGGGGGAGTGGACTAGCGGGAGCCACAGATACGCAGTATTTT
CDR3 protein: CASSRRGSGLAGATDTQYF
V gene: TRBV6-6
D gene: TRBD2
clone size: once
J gene: TRBJ2-3

CDR3 DNA: TGCGCCAGCAGCTTAAACAGGGCGGCTGGCTACACCTTC
CDR3 protein: CASSLNRAAGYTF
V gene: TRBV5-1
D gene: -
clone size: -
J gene: TRBJ1-2

CDR3 DNA: TGTGCCAGCAGTTTACGACAGCGGGGCTCTGGGGCCAACGTCCTGACTTTC
CDR3 protein: CASSLRQRGSGANVLTF
V gene: TRBV27
D gene: TRBD2
clone size: few
J gene: TRBJ2-6

CDR3 DNA: TGTGCCATCAGACCGAGCGTGGGTCCTCATGGCTACACCTTC
CDR3 protein: CAIRPSVGPHGYTF
V gene: TRBV10-3
D gene: -
clone size: -
J gene: TRBJ1-2

CDR3 DNA: TGCGCCAGCAGCGGGACTAGCGGGAGGGCCATTGAGCAGTACTTC
CDR3 protein: CASSGTSGRAIEQYF
V gene: TRBV5-1
D gene: TRBD2
clone size: few
J gene: TRBJ2-7

CDR3 DNA: TGTGCCAGCAGCACCCACGTCACAGATACGCAGTATTTT
CDR3 protein: CASSTHVTDTQYF
V gene: TRBV2
D gene: -
clone size: -
J gene: TRBJ2-3

CDR3 DNA: TGTGCCAGTAGTATCACGGGGCCGACGAACACTGAAGCTTTCTTT
CDR3 protein: CASSITGPTNTEAFF
V gene: TRBV19
D gene: -
clone size: -
J gene: TRBJ1-1